This note documents a single T cell receptor beta chain sequence. Its cognate antigen is unknown. This sample was taken from a study of PD-L1 blockade in urothelial cancer. In the study overall: Samples of blood were analyzed 3 weeks (second dose) and 6 weeks after treatment start. The study recovered a median of roughly 140,000 T cells per blood sample. General study findings and limits: Durable-benefit cases showed more tumor-associated blood clone expansion at 3 weeks.

The germline V gene encodes CDR1 DFQATT and CDR2 SNEGSKA (reference sequence). This CDR3 region has 11 residues. The germline V and J ends were trimmed by 5 bases and 5 bases, with 7 bases remaining between them. This table comes from immunoSEQ multiplex PCR, and its TCRdb copy is limited to in-frame clones, with some not included. The table has 57,000 or so clones, around 79% seen once. The gene calls are TRBV20-1 and TRBJ1-3, with TRBD1 as a possible D gene (5 bases). The starting material was PBMCs, obtained around atezolizumab (anti-PD-L1) treatment. This clonotype originated in a man in his 70s with urothelial cancer. For the CDR3, the DNA is TGCAGTGCTGGGACTCGAAACACCATATATTTT. The encoded protein is CSAGTRNTIYF.